This T cell receptor (beta chain) was sequenced in a study of identical twins. Template switching added a universal primer site, and cDNA bore unique molecular identifiers. Using its own MiXCR run on the 5' RACE reads, TCRdb lists one record per CDR3 protein. The table records 400,000 to 500,000 distinct CDR3 sequences, less than 20% of them present only once. This clonotype has more than one count but fewer than ten. The CDR3 loop spans 15 amino acids. Per germline, CDR1 LGHNA and CDR2 YSLEER. V dropped 5 bases and J dropped 4 bases, with 14 bases sitting between them. V and J are TRBV4-3 and TRBJ2-2, with a possible D match to TRBD2 (7 bases). The sequencing sample was made of naive T cells sorted from blood. The sequence came from a man in his forties or fifties in good health. The CDR3 nucleotides are TGCGCCAGCAGCATAGGGGGGGGCCTCACCGGGGAGCTGTTTTTT. The encoded protein is CASSIGGGLTGELFF.